Shown below are 9 T cell receptor beta chains from a single sample sequenced in a study of blood T cell repertoires in COVID-19. Sequencing used immunoSEQ multiplex PCR; TCRdb keeps in-frame clones, though not all of them. The sample shows around 160,000 clones, 84% of them seen only once. Sequenced material: peripheral blood. Every receptor here comes from a human donor in a cohort sampled during active COVID-19.

The chain uses TRBV7-2 and TRBJ1-1; 8 nucleotides match TRBD1. CDR1 and CDR2 (germline): SGHTA, FQGNSA. V dropped 6 bases and J dropped 3; count of bases not matched to a gene: 6. This CDR3 has 14 residues. In DNA, the CDR3 is TGTGCCAGCAGGCAACAGGGGGGTGACACTGAAGCTTTCTTT. Its protein product is CASRQQGGDTEAFF. The variable domain in full, completed from reference TRBV7-2 and TRBJ1-1, reads GAGVSQSPSNKVTEKGKDVELRCDPISGHTALYWYRQSLGQGLEFLIYFQGNSAPDKSGLPSDRFSAERTGGSVSTLTIQRTQQEDSAVYLCASRQQGGDTEAFFGQGTRLTVV.

V gene TRBV18 combines with J gene TRBJ1-5; no firm D call. This CDR3 has 15 amino acids. The germline CDR1 and CDR2 sequences are KGHSH and LQKENI. V lost 3 bases, J lost 3 bases, and 12 bases lay in between. CDR3 protein: CASSPRERLNQPQHF. The DNA of the CDR3 is TGTGCCAGCTCACCGAGGGAAAGACTCAATCAGCCCCAGCATTTT.

The table lists this clone with a count of one. The chain is built from TRBV5-5 and TRBJ1-1; no reliable D call. Per germline, CDR1 SGHKS and CDR2 YYEKEE (reference sequence). V shed 3 bases and J shed 0 bases, with 12 bases lying between them. CDR3 length: 15 amino acids. CDR3 protein: CASSSSGLVNTEAFF. In DNA, the CDR3 is TGTGCCAGCAGCTCTTCCGGACTAGTGAACACTGAAGCTTTCTTT.

This chain uses TRBV20-1 with TRBJ2-1, with D possibly matching TRBD2 (5 bases). V was clipped by 3 bases and J by 0 bases, with 15 bases between them. Germline CDR1 is DFQATT and CDR2 is SNEGSKA (reference sequence). This CDR3 has 16 amino acids. This CDR3 is CSASVQRRSSYNEQFF. Written as DNA, the CDR3 is TGCAGTGCTAGTGTTCAGCGGCGGAGCTCCTACAATGAGCAGTTCTTC.

The chain employs TRBV11-3 and TRBJ1-2, with a weak D call TRBD1 (5 bases). Germline V gene lookup returns CDR1 SGHNT and CDR2 YENEEA. V lost 5 bases and J lost 7, with 17 bases in between. This CDR3 region has 14 residues. CDR3 DNA sequence: TGTGCCAGCAGCACTTCGGCCGCCGACAGTGGCTACACCTTC. This encodes CASSTSAADSGYTF.

The chain combines TRBV4-1 with TRBJ1-2, with a tentative D call TRBD1 (6 bases). Germline values: CDR1 MGHRA, CDR2 YSYEKL. Trimming took 2 bases from V and 2 from J, leaving 12 bases between them. The CDR3 totals 15 residues. The CDR3 is CASSQSDSTNYGYTF. CDR3 sequence (DNA): TGCGCCAGCAGCCAATCGGACAGCACCAACTATGGCTACACCTTC.

The chain is built from TRBV29-1 and TRBJ1-4; TRBD1 matches at 10 bases. The germline CDR1 and CDR2 sequences are SQVTM and ANQGSEA. V shed 6 bases, J shed 8 bases, and the junction held 12 bases outside the gene matches. This CDR3 is 15 amino acids long. The CDR3 region is CSVGSDRGRSEKLFF. The CDR3 coding sequence is TGCAGCGTCGGTTCGGACAGGGGGAGGTCCGAAAAACTGTTTTTT.

This clone has just a few counts. V usage is TRBV10-3 and J usage is TRBJ2-2; TRBD2 aligns across 8 bases. V was pared by 0 bases and J by 7 bases, with 4 bases of the junction left unmatched. Germline V gives CDR1 ENHRY, CDR2 SYGVKD. The CDR3 is made up of 15 amino acids. CDR3 DNA: TGTGCCATCAGTGAGTCGGTTAGCGGGGTCGGGGAGCTGTTTTTT. The encoded protein is CAISESVSGVGELFF.

The chain combines TRBV11-3 with TRBJ2-5; tentatively, D is TRBD2 (5 bases). Trimming removed 1 base at V and 5 bases at J, with 17 bases between. The CDR3 has 16 residues. The germline CDR1 and CDR2 sequences are SGHNT and YENEEA. Written as DNA, the CDR3 is TGTGCCAGCAGCTTAGCCACTGGGAGATCGTTGGAGACCCAGTACTTC. Translated, it gives CASSLATGRSLETQYF.